This TCR beta chain was obtained from a study of monozygotic twins with cystic fibrosis. This CDR3 is 13 amino acids long. CDR1 MNHEY and CDR2 SVGAGI come from the germline V gene. With 7 bases removed from V and 9 bases from J, the gap between germline ends came to 19 bases. TCRdb's copy holds only in-frame clones and misses some; the assay was immunoSEQ multiplex PCR. The repertoire holds around 30,000 clones, with roughly 97% as singletons. The sequence came from a girl aged 2-10 years with cystic fibrosis. The gene calls are TRBV6-5 and TRBJ2-7; perhaps TRBD1 as D (6 bases). What was sequenced was blood. Written as DNA, the CDR3 is TGTGCCAGCACCCAGGGCCCAGGGGTTCGGCAGTACTTC. Translated: CASTQGPGVRQYF.